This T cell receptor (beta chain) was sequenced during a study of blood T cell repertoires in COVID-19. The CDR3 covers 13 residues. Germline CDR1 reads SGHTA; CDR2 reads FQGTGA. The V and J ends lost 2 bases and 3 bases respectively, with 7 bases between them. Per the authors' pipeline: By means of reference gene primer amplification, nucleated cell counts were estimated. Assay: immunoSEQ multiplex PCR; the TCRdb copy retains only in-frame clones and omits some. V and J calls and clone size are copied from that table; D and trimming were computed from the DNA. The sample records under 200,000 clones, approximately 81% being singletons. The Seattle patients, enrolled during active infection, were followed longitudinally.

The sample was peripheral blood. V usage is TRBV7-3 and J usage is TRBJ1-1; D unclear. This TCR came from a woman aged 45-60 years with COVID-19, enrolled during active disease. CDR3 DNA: TGTGCCAGCAGCTTATTGAGTGACACTGAAGCTTTCTTT. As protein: CASSLLSDTEAFF.